Here is one TCR beta chain with its context. TCRdb reprocessed the 5' RACE reads and stores each CDR3 protein as one record, lacking DNA. This sample's table reports more than 400,000 distinct CDR3 sequences. The sample originates from a study of T cells expressing NK-cell markers. Germline loops: CDR1 SGHTA, CDR2 FQGNSA. CDR3 size: 15 residues. The sample comprised blood T cells: a sorted CD56 or NKG2C T cell subset, CD4+ or CD8+ T cells, or bulk PBMC T cells (not recorded which). The chain links TRBV7-2 to TRBJ2-3; TCRdb lists TRBD1, though no DNA is available to test this call. This receptor was taken from a woman between 18 and 70 years old in good health. The CDR3 sequence: CASSLAPGVTDTQYF.